A single TCR beta chain is shown here with its context. Its cognate antigen is unknown. Naive CD4+ cells had CD25+ Tregs removed. Full-length variable regions came from constant-region reverse primers plus semi-nested Nested Universal Primer A PCR. TCRdb passed the 5' RACE reads through MiXCR, listing each CDR3 protein once. This sample has about 50,000 distinct CDR3 sequences; 25% to 30% occur once, and the top ten carry 2% to 2.5%. Per the germline V gene, CDR1 is SGHNT and CDR2 is YYREEE (reference sequence). V was pared by 4 bases and J by 6 bases, with 10 bases between. CDR3 length: 13 residues. Study-level findings and limits: Tumor memory CD4+ T cell TCR gene usage clustered with blood and lymph node memory CD4+ cells and lymph node naive CD4+ cells. The larger cohort examined one V-J beta rearrangement, not whole repertoires.

This sequence joins TRBV5-4 and TRBJ2-2; D tentatively reads TRBD1 or TRBD2 (5 bases each). Sequences were obtained from naive CD4+ T cells sorted from blood. As to subset: naive CD4+ T cells, CD4+CD45RA+CD25-. This receptor was taken from a female donor with breast cancer. The chain's CDR3 is CASSRDAPGELFF. CDR3 DNA sequence: TGTGCCAGCAGCCGGGACGCTCCCGGGGAGCTGTTTTTT.